This TCR beta chain was identified in a study of molecular identifiers for immune sequencing clone quantification. The V gene's germline CDR1 is MNHEY and CDR2 SVGAGI. V dropped 2 bases and J dropped 3 bases, with 19 bases sitting between them. This CDR3 is 17 amino acids long. For this clonotype: Its target is not known. This could be a read error, since a much larger clone is one nucleotide away.

Listed TCR primers, together with previously described methods, were used for the bulk TCR libraries. MiXCR was run by TCRdb on the PCR reads, yielding one entry per CDR3 protein. The sample holds nearly 650,000 distinct CDR3 sequences; roughly 27% are singletons and the top ten take 0.75% to 0.8%. General study results and limits: Jurkat TCR RNA spiked in from one cell reportedly remained identifiable amid about a million naive cells. Shared barcodes on identical TCR molecules could underestimate the sizes of highly expanded clones.

The sequence derives from a human donor in good health. Some libraries in this study had Jurkat cell RNA spiked in. The V call is TRBV6-5, the J call TRBJ1-1; TRBD1 is a possible D gene (5 bases). Sequencing was performed on naive CD8+ T cells from blood, with Jurkat cell RNA spiked in. Subset denoted: FACS-sorted CD8+CD4-CCR7+CD45RA+ naive T cells. The CDR3 bases are TGTGCCAGCAGTTACGGCTTACAGGATTACGCCGACACTGAAGCTTTCTTT. It yields the protein CASSYGLQDYADTEAFF.